The T cell receptor beta chain described here comes from a study of tumor-infiltrating lymphocytes in oesophageal squamous cell carcinoma (dated by TCRdb to 2015 to 2016). Library creation used PCR. The sample was run on an Illumina HiSeq 2000. The public reads were reanalyzed by TCRdb: fastp trimming at Q25, MiXCR alignment, in-frame beta chains only. CDR3 protein sequences are deduplicated, and each keeps its most common genes and DNA. The table for this sample lists approximately 11,000 distinct CDR3 sequences; less than 65% of them were counted only once. Approximately 25% of the sample is taken by the ten largest. The cysteine opens and the phenylalanine closes a CDR3 of 13 amino acids. Only CDR3 DNA remains: 39 bases, in frame from the first base. The CDR1 and CDR2 encoded by the germline V gene are SGHTA and FQGTGA. The table lists this clonotype with many counts. This clone's antigen is unknown. This may come from a read error, since a much larger clone is one base off.

The sample taken for sequencing was esophageal tumor tissue. The TCR comes from a male donor with esophageal squamous cell carcinoma. The chain couples TRBV7-3 to TRBJ2-1; no D segment can be confidently identified. The end of the DNA aligns better with TRBJ2-7, so the J call may be wrong. The encoded CDR3 is CASSLSRYNEQYF. At the DNA level, the sequence is TGTGCCAGCAGCTTAAGTCGCTACAATGAGCAGTACTTC.